This T cell receptor beta chain was captured in a study of blood T cell repertoires in COVID-19 (dated by TCRdb to about 2020). Some background on the complete study: Samples from collaborators originated in the United States, Italy and Spain and spanned both the acute and convalescent phases of COVID-19. Samples were obtained from the ongoing ImmuneRACE study (first 160 participants) and from 1,254 subjects provided by 6 global collaborators. The repertoires were released in a freely available public database intended as a resource for research on the immune response to SARS-CoV-2. Where available, HLA class I and class II types were taken from metadata supplied by the sample provider and were not determined by assay-based typing. The sample metadata nearly always contained a de-identified subject ID, COVID-19 status, age in years and sex. The prospective study material was composed of cDNA or gDNA derived from T cells, B-cell-depleted T cells, or PBMCs. Subjects who had been exposed to COVID-19, were actively infected with it, or had recovered from it provided the deeply sampled blood TCRbeta repertoires that made up the dataset. What the study reported, not specific to this receptor: The amount of clinical and demographic metadata varied by source and participant and was provided uncurated.

The immunoSEQ Assay, a bias-controlled multiplex PCR, was used to amplify TCRbeta CDR3 regions from genomic DNA. The authors processed their data as follows. Within the assay, amplification of reference gene primers was used to estimate how many nucleated cells each sample contained. To quantify the absolute abundance of each unique TCRbeta CDR3 rearrangement, sequence reads were collapsed and filtered. For each sample, productive Simpson clonality was calculated by taking the square root of Simpson's diversity index across productive rearrangements. What TCRdb holds here is the immuneACCESS table cut down to in-frame rearrangements. Part of the clones is not present; checked against another copy, under half of the missing clones reflect an unresolved V gene, and the others are unexplained. The V and J calls and the clone size are those of that table, but D and trimming were determined from the DNA. The sample table holds approximately 180,000 clones, of which about 88% were seen once. Jointly, the top ten make up around 1.2% of the sample.

The junction shows trimming of 1 base on V and 7 bases on J, plus 5 bases between the germline ends. The CDR3, from cysteine to phenylalanine, totals 12 residues. The only DNA kept is the CDR3, 36 bases in frame from the first base. The germline V gene encodes CDR1 SGHTA and CDR2 FQGNSA. Participants in the prospective study were aged about 18 to 95 years, lived in about two dozen United States geographic areas, and enrolled through a virtual design. To assign participants to cohorts, the prospective study relied on clinical history that participants themselves reported in a screening survey and a study questionnaire. In the prospective study, mobile phlebotomists collected whole blood, serum and a nasopharyngeal or oropharyngeal swab from each participant. Over an approximately 2-month period, participants in the prospective study had the option of providing additional blood draws and questionnaires. Before DNA extraction, prospective study blood samples were shipped either frozen or at room temperature.

Concerning this clone: Its cognate antigen has yet to be identified. No much larger clone is present one base from it, and per-base qualities are unavailable.

Sequenced material: PBMCs or T cells enriched from blood (not recorded which). The origin of this receptor is a human donor with acute COVID-19. The donor label of this sample is uncertain. Here the chain combines TRBV7-2 and TRBJ1-5; too little of a D gene remains to name it. The CDR3 reads CASSLDQQPQHF. Here is the DNA: TGTGCCAGCAGCTTAGATCAACAGCCCCAGCATTTT.